This T cell receptor beta chain was identified in a study of T cells in localized non-small cell lung cancer. With respect to this clone: Its antigen remains unknown.

This CDR3 comprises 18 residues. Unmatched junction bases numbered 7, after V lost 2 bases and J lost 0 bases. Germline CDR1 is SGHNT and CDR2 is YYREEE (reference sequence). Assay: immunoSEQ multiplex PCR; the TCRdb copy retains only in-frame clones and omits some. In the table there are more than 45,000 clones, 75% to 90% of which are singletons. Study observations and caveats: Owing to sequencing of a solitary tumor region, heterogeneity cannot be discounted. Density of T cells in blood, when higher, went with longer overall survival. The study detected a median around 50 of the top 100 tumor clones in adjacent lung.

The material was peripheral blood mononuclear cells, obtained before any cancer treatment. The source of this sequence is a man aged 40 to 70 with stage III lung adenocarcinoma. The chain has TRBV5-4 and TRBJ2-6; 8 nucleotides match TRBD1. The CDR3, as DNA: TGTGCCAGCAGCTTCGGGACAGGCCCTCCCTCTGGGGCCAACGTCCTGACTTTC. This gives the protein CASSFGTGPPSGANVLTF.